This TCR beta chain was sequenced in a study of blood T cell repertoires in COVID-19 (dated by TCRdb to 2020 to 2021). A note on the overall study: The collaborator samples originated in the United States, Italy and Spain and spanned the acute and convalescent phases of COVID-19. Sample metadata almost always included a de-identified subject ID, COVID-19 status, age in years and sex. Where available, HLA class I and class II types were taken from metadata supplied by the sample provider and were not determined by assay-based typing. The repertoires were released in a freely available public database meant as a resource for research on the immune response to SARS-CoV-2. The samples were drawn from the first 160 participants of the ongoing ImmuneRACE study and from 1,254 subjects provided by 6 global collaborators. Subjects who had been exposed to COVID-19, were actively infected with it, or had recovered from it provided the deeply sampled blood TCRbeta repertoires that made up the dataset. The material from the prospective study consisted of cDNA or gDNA derived from T cells, B-cell-depleted T cells, or PBMCs.

Each collaborating institution followed its own protocols to collect whole blood in K2EDTA tubes. For TCRbeta analysis, collaborator samples were shipped as frozen whole blood, as isolated PBMCs, or as DNA extracted from either sample type. This clone was detected only a few times. This receptor's antigen is unknown. Base quality data are lacking; no much larger clone is found one base away. The immunoSEQ Assay, a bias-controlled multiplex PCR, was used to amplify TCRbeta CDR3 regions from genomic DNA. For the original study's pipeline: The number of nucleated cells in each sample was estimated by amplification of reference gene primers within the assay. To quantify the absolute abundance of each unique TCRbeta CDR3 rearrangement, sequence reads were collapsed and filtered. For each sample, productive Simpson clonality was calculated by taking the square root of Simpson's diversity index across productive rearrangements. Sourced from immuneACCESS, this table was stored by TCRdb with only in-frame sequences that have V and J called. A share of the clones is absent; for the studies checked, an unresolved V gene accounts for under half, and the remainder has no known explanation. The D gene and trimming were derived from the DNA, and the V and J assignments and clone size from that table. This sample holds over 300,000 clones; around 90% were observed only once. The ten biggest clones cover around 7% of the sample.

V and J lose 2 bases and 2 bases, and a span of 10 bases separates them. From cysteine to phenylalanine, the CDR3 is 15 amino acids long. Kept here is only the CDR3 DNA, which spans 45 bases and is read in frame from base 1. CDR1 and CDR2 are drawn from the germline V gene: MDHEN, SYDVKM. Findings and caveats that apply to the study as a whole: The amount of clinical and demographic metadata varied by source and participant and was provided uncurated.

Sequencing input: peripheral blood. This chain joins TRBV28 to TRBJ1-3; TRBD1 is a possible D gene, resting on 5 matching bases. The TCR originated in a man between 18 and 35 years old with active or convalescent COVID-19. The CDR3 sequence is CASSLGGATGNTIYF. The DNA is TGTGCCAGCAGTTTAGGAGGGGCCACTGGAAACACCATATATTTT.